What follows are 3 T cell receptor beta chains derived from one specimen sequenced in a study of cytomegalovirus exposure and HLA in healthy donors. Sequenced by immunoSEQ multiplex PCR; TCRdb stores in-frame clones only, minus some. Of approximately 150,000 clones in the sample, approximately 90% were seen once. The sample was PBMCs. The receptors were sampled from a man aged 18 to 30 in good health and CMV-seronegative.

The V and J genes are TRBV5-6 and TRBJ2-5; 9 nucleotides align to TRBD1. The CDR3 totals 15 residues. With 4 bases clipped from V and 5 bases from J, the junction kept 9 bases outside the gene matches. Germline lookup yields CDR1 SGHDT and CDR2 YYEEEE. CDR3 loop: CASSLTAGTGETQYF. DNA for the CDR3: TGTGCCAGCAGCCTAACCGCCGGGACAGGGGAGACCCAGTACTTC.

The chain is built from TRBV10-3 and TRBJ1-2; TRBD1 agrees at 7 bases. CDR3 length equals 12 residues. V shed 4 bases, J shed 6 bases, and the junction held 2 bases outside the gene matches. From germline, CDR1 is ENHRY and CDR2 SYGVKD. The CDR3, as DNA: TGTGCCATCAGTGGAGACAGGGATGGCTACACCTTC. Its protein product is CAISGDRDGYTF.

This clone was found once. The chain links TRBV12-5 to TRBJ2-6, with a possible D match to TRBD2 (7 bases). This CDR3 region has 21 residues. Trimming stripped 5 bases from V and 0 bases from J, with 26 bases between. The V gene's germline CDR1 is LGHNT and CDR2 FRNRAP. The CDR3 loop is CASGPLSTGAGAFSGANVLTF. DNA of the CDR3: TGTGCTAGTGGTCCCCTCTCGACTGGTGCGGGGGCGTTCTCTGGGGCCAACGTCCTGACTTTC.